A selection of T cell receptor beta chains follows, all from one sample in a study of blood T cell repertoires in COVID-19. Sequencing used immunoSEQ multiplex PCR; TCRdb keeps in-frame clones, though not all of them. The data show 360,000 or so clones, over 85% seen once. The sequenced sample was peripheral blood. Source of these receptors: a woman in her sixties or seventies with COVID-19, enrolled during active disease. The CDR3 runs from the conserved cysteine through the conserved F or W. Each record gives: J gene, D gene, clone size, V gene, CDR3 DNA, CDR3 protein. D genes are given only for firm matches. Only part of the rows carry a size: once, few, many, or a class if the clone is expanded.

>TRBJ2-1|TRBD2|NA|TRBV19
TGTGCCAGTAATCCCGGGGGGGCTCTCTACAATGAGCAGTTCTTC
CASNPGGALYNEQFF
>TRBJ2-7|TRBD1|NA|TRBV28
TGTGCCAGCAGTTTTATGGTCCCGAGGACAGGGCAGTACGAGCAGTACTTC
CASSFMVPRTGQYEQYF
>TRBJ1-1|TRBD1|NA|TRBV5-4
TGTGCCAGCAGCTCTCAAAGGGGGCAGAACACTGAAGCTTTCTTT
CASSSQRGQNTEAFF
>TRBJ1-5|TRBD1|once|TRBV4-1
TGCGCCACCCGCCGACTCCCGGGACAGGGATCCGGGAGAGGTAATCAGCCCCAGCATTTT
CATRRLPGQGSGRGNQPQHF
>TRBJ2-1|TRBD1|NA|TRBV4-2
TGTGCCAGCAGTCTGAATGGTCGGACAGGGACCAATGAGCAGTTCTTC
CASSLNGRTGTNEQFF
>TRBJ2-7|TRBD2|NA|TRBV30
TGTGCCTGGGCGGGACTAGCGGGCTACGAGCAGTACTTC
CAWAGLAGYEQYF
>TRBJ2-2|NA|NA|TRBV29-1
TGCAGCGTTGATGGCGGGGCCGGGGAGCTGTTTTTT
CSVDGGAGELFF
>TRBJ1-1|NA|NA|TRBV7-9
TGTGCCAGCAGCGCCTCCGAGGGTGGGGTCACTGAAGCTTTCTTT
CASSASEGGVTEAFF
>TRBJ2-3|TRBD2|NA|TRBV5-1
TGCGCCAGCAGCCCGGGACTAGCGTACACAGATACGCAGTATTTT
CASSPGLAYTDTQYF
>TRBJ2-3|TRBD2|once|TRBV3-1/TRBV3-2
TGTGCCAGCAGCCACGTGGTCGGCGGGGGAACTGGAGCCACAGATACGCAGTATTTT
CASSHVVGGGTGATDTQYF
>TRBJ1-5|NA|NA|TRBV6-5
TGTGCCAGCTACCTTACAGGGTCGGCCCAGCCCCAGCATTTT
CASYLTGSAQPQHF
>TRBJ1-2|TRBD1|NA|TRBV7-3
TGTGCCAGCAGCCCACAGGGGGGTGGCTACACCTTC
CASSPQGGGYTF
>TRBJ1-6|TRBD1|NA|TRBV6-5
TGTGCCAGCAGTTATGGCTTCGGGACAGGGGCTTCACCCCTCCACTTT
CASSYGFGTGASPLHF
>TRBJ1-4|NA|NA|TRBV5-1
TGCGCCAGCAGCTTGGCCGGAGGGAACTCTGAAAAACTGTTTTTT
CASSLAGGNSEKLFF
>TRBJ1-5|NA|few|TRBV19
TGTGCCAGTAGTCCCCAGGCAGGACAGCCCCAGCATTTT
CASSPQAGQPQHF
>TRBJ2-1|TRBD2|NA|TRBV18
TGTGCCAGCTCACCACGTCCCCGAGCAGCGGGGGGGGACGATCGCTACAATGAGCAGTTCTTC
CASSPRPRAAGGDDRYNEQFF
>TRBJ1-4|TRBD1|NA|TRBV10-3
TGTGCCATCAGTGCAAGATCAACCCGGGACAGGGAGGTAAAACTGTTTTTT
CAISARSTRDREVKLFF
>TRBJ2-7|NA|once|TRBV2
TGTGCCAGCAGAAGGACTTTCTCCTACGAGCAGTACTTC
CASRRTFSYEQYF
>TRBJ1-1|NA|NA|TRBV2
TGTGCCAGCACCTACCGCGGAGGGAACACTGAAGCTTTCTTT
CASTYRGGNTEAFF
>TRBJ1-5|NA|NA|TRBV6-5
TGTGCCAGCAGTTACTCACAGGGATATCAGCCCCAGCATTTT
CASSYSQGYQPQHF
>TRBJ1-1|TRBD1|NA|TRBV27
TGTGCCAGCGGGGACAGGTCGAACACTGAAGCTTTCTTT
CASGDRSNTEAFF
>TRBJ1-1|NA|NA|TRBV4-2
TGTGCCAGCAGCCAAGTTCGGGGAGGGGTGGGAGCTTTCTTT
CASSQVRGGVGAFF
>TRBJ1-2|NA|NA|TRBV10-2
TGCGCCAGCAGCGAAACAGGGATGTATGGCTACACCTTC
CASSETGMYGYTF
>TRBJ2-2|NA|NA|TRBV19
TGTGCCAGTAGGGCCTTCCCGCGACAGACCGGGGAGCTGTTTTTT
CASRAFPRQTGELFF
>TRBJ2-2|NA|NA|TRBV7-9
TGTGCCAGCAGCTTAGTCCTGCGCACCGGGGAGCTGTTTTTT
CASSLVLRTGELFF
>TRBJ2-5|TRBD2|NA|TRBV19
TGTGCCAGTAGTATGACTAGCGGACAAGAGACCCAGTACTTC
CASSMTSGQETQYF
>TRBJ1-4|TRBD1|NA|TRBV19
TGTGCCAGTAGTACAACGGGACAGGACCTTCTCGTAAAACTGTTTTTT
CASSTTGQDLLVKLFF
>TRBJ2-5|NA|NA|TRBV4-1
TGCGCCAGCAGCCCTCGGCATAGCGGTCTACAAGAGACCCAGTACTTC
CASSPRHSGLQETQYF
>TRBJ2-7|TRBD1|few|TRBV27
TGTGCCAGCTCCAGGACAGGGTTCTCCTACGAGCAGTACTTC
CASSRTGFSYEQYF
>TRBJ2-3|NA|NA|TRBV19
TGTGCCAGTAGTATGGGGCCGGGCCGCACAGATACGCAGTATTTT
CASSMGPGRTDTQYF
>TRBJ2-1|NA|NA|TRBV9
TGTGCCAGCAGCGTAGCTAACAGGGACTCCTACAATGAGCAGTTCTTC
CASSVANRDSYNEQFF
>TRBJ1-6|TRBD1|NA|TRBV14
TGTGCCAGCAGTCAGACAGGGGGGTTCAATTCACCCCTCCACTTT
CASSQTGGFNSPLHF
>TRBJ2-1|TRBD2|NA|TRBV5-4
TGTGCCAGCAGCTTGTCGGCGGGGGGGAACAATGAGCAGTTCTTC
CASSLSAGGNNEQFF
>TRBJ2-1|TRBD2|NA|TRBV19
TGTGCCAGTAGTATCCTAGCGGGGGGCACCTACAATGAGCAGTTCTTC
CASSILAGGTYNEQFF
>TRBJ2-7|NA|NA|TRBV5-4
TGTGCCAGCAGCTTGATGGGGCAGGGCCTGAGGTACGAGCAGTACTTC
CASSLMGQGLRYEQYF
>TRBJ2-7|NA|NA|TRBV6-5
TGTGCCAGCAGTTACTCCTTCGACAGCCCCTCCTACGAACAGTACTTC
CASSYSFDSPSYEQYF
>TRBJ1-4|TRBD1|NA|TRBV27
TGTGCCAGCAGTCCATCCCGGACAGGGGTTGAGGTAACTAATGAAAAACTGTTTTTT
CASSPSRTGVEVTNEKLFF
>TRBJ2-5|TRBD2|NA|TRBV7-2
TGTGCCAGCAGCTATAGCGGGGTGGGTGAGACCCAGTACTTC
CASSYSGVGETQYF
>TRBJ1-1|TRBD1|NA|TRBV7-8
TGTGCCAGCAGCTTAGGAGTGTGGCAGGGGGAGAACACTGAAGCTTTCTTT
CASSLGVWQGENTEAFF
>TRBJ2-7|NA|NA|TRBV19
TGTGCCAGTAGTATAAGCGGACTTAGCTCCTACGAGCAGTACTTC
CASSISGLSSYEQYF
>TRBJ2-1|TRBD2|NA|TRBV30
TGTGCCTGGAAGGCGGGGGGGCGAAATGAGCAGTTCTTC
CAWKAGGRNEQFF
>TRBJ2-7|NA|NA|TRBV6-6
TGTGCCAGCAGTTACTCGCGGGCGGCAACCTACGAGCAGTACTTC
CASSYSRAATYEQYF
>TRBJ1-6|NA|NA|TRBV9
TGTGCCAGCAGCGTCTCCCCCTCGGGGAGGGCGGGCAATTCACCCCTCCACTTT
CASSVSPSGRAGNSPLHF
>TRBJ1-2|TRBD1|NA|TRBV28
TGTGCCAGCAGACGACCTCCAGGGGGCTCTAACTATGGCTACACCTTC
CASRRPPGGSNYGYTF
>TRBJ1-2|NA|NA|TRBV14
TGTGCCAGCAGCCGAGGAGGCCACTATGGCTACACCTTC
CASSRGGHYGYTF
>TRBJ1-1|NA|NA|TRBV19
TGTGCCAGTAGTAGCGTCTTTGGTCTGAACACTGAAGCTTTCTTT
CASSSVFGLNTEAFF
>TRBJ2-5|TRBD2|NA|TRBV7-2
TGTGCCAGCAGCATCGGACTAGCCCTACAAGAGACCCAGTACTTC
CASSIGLALQETQYF
>TRBJ2-7|NA|NA|TRBV5-4
TGTGCCAGCAGCTTGGTGGCAGGGGGGCGGGAGCAGTACTTC
CASSLVAGGREQYF
>TRBJ1-5|NA|few|TRBV5-6
TGTGCCAGCAGCTTGGAAGGGGGTGTCAGCAATCAGCCCCAGCATTTT
CASSLEGGVSNQPQHF
>TRBJ2-3|TRBD1|NA|TRBV15
TGTGCCACCAGCAGAGGAGACAGGGGCCCCACAGATACGCAGTATTTT
CATSRGDRGPTDTQYF